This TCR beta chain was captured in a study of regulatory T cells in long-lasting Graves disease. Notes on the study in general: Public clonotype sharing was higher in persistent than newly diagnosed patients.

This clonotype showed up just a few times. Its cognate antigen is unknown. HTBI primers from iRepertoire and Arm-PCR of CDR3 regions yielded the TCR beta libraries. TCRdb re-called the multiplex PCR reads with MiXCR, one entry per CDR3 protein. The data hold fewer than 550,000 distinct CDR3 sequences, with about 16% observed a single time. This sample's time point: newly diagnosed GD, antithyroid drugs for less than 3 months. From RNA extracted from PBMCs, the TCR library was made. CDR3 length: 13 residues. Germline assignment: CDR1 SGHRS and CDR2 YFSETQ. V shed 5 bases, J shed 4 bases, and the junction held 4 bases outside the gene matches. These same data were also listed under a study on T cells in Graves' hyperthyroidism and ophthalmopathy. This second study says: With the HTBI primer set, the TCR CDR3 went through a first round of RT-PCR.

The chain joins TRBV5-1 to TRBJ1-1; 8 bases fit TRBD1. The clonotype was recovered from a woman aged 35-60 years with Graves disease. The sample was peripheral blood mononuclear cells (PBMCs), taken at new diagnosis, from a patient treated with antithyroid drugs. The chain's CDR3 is CASRPTGATEAFF. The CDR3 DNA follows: TGCGCCAGCAGGCCGACAGGGGCCACTGAAGCTTTCTTT.